What follows describes a single T cell receptor beta chain. Its matching antigen is unknown. TCRdb independently ran MiXCR on the 5' RACE reads; one entry per CDR3 protein. The sample has over 700,000 distinct CDR3 sequences; 15% to 20% are singletons. This specimen comes from a study of CD8 T cells in ankylosing spondylitis. The CDR3 sequence is 15 residues long. Trimming took 4 bases from V and 8 from J; bases not matched to a gene: 6. The germline gives CDR1 SGHKS, CDR2 YYEKEE (reference sequence). Study-wide results and limits: Blood of patients with ankylosing spondylitis appeared to be characterized by a TCR beta motif of about eight highly homologous variants.

The chain has TRBV5-5 and TRBJ1-6; TRBD1 agrees at 10 bases. This TCR was recovered from a male donor with ankylosing spondylitis. Input material: blood, either unsorted or a sorted T cell fraction (not recorded which). DNA of the CDR3: TGTGCCAGCAGCCTCGGACAGGGGGAATATTCACCCCTCCACTTT. Translation gives CASSLGQGEYSPLHF.